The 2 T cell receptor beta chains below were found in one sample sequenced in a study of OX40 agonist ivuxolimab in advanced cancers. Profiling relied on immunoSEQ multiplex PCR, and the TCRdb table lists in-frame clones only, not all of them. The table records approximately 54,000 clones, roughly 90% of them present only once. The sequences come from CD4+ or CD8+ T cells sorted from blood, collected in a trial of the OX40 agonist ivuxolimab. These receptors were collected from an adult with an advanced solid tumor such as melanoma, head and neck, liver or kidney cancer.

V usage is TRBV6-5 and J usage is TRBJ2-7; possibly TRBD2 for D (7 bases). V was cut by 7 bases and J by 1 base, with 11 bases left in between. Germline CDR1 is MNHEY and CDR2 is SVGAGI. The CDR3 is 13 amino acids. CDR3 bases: TGTGCCAGCAAAGGGGGGGTGTCCTACGAGCAGTACTTC. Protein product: CASKGGVSYEQYF.

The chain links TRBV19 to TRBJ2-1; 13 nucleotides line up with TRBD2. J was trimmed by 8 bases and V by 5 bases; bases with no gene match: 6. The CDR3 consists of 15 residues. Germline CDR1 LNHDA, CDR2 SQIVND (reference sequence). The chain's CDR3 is CASSLGLAGAYEQFF. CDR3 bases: TGTGCCAGTAGTCTCGGACTAGCGGGAGCCTATGAGCAGTTCTTC.